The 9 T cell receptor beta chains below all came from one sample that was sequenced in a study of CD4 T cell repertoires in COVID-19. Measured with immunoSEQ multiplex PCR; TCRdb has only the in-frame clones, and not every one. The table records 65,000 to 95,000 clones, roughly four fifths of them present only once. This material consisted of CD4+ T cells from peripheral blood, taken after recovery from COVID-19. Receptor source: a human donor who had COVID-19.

CDR3: CASSGQIAGVNEQFF. The CDR3 DNA reads TGTGCCAGCAGCGGTCAAATAGCGGGAGTCAATGAGCAGTTCTTC. This sequence joins TRBV7-7 and TRBJ2-1; 9 positions agree with TRBD2. The CDR3 spans 15 residues. Per the germline V gene, CDR1 is SSHAT and CDR2 is FNYEAQ (reference sequence). The V and J ends lost 5 bases and 6 bases, in that order; junction bases with no gene match: 8. Looking up the rest from reference TRBV7-7 and TRBJ2-1 gives the full variable domain: GAGVSQSPRYKVTKRGQDVTLRCDPISSHATLYWYQQALGQGPEFLTYFNYEAQPDKSGLPSDRFSAERPEGSISTLTIQRTEQRDSAMYRCASSGQIAGVNEQFFGPGTRLTVL.

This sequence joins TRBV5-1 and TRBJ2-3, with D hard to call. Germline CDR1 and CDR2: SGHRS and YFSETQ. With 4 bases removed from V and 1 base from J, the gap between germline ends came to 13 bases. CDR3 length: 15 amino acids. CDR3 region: CASSGNVPGTDTQYF. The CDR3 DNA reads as TGCGCCAGCAGCGGTAATGTTCCTGGCACAGATACGCAGTATTTT.

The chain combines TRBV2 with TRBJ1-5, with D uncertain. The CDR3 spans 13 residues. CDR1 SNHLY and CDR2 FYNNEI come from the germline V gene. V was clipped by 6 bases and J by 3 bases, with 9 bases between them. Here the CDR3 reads CASSSYPNQPQHF. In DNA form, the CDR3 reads TGTGCCAGCAGCTCCTATCCCAATCAGCCCCAGCATTTT.

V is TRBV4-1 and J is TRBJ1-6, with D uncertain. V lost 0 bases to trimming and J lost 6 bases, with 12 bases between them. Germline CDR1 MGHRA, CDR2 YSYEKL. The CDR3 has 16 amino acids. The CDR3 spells CASSQDRTASNSPLHF. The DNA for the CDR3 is TGCGCCAGCAGCCAAGATAGGACGGCATCTAATTCACCCCTCCACTTT.

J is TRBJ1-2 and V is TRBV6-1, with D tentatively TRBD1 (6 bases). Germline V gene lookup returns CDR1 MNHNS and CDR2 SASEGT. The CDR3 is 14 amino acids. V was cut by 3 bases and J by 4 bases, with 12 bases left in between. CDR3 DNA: TGTGCCAGCAGTGAGTCAGGGGATTTCTATGGCTACACCTTC. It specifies CASSESGDFYGYTF.

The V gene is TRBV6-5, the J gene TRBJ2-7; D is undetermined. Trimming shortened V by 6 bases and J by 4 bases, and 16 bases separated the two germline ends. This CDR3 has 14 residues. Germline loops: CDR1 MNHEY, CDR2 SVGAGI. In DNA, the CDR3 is TGTGCCAGCAGCCAGGCGTACGGACCTTACGAGCAGTACTTC. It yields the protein CASSQAYGPYEQYF.

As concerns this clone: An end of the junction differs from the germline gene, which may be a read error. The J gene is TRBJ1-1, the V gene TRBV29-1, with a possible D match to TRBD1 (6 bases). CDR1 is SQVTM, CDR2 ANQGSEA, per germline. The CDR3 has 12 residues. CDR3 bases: TGCAGCGTTGAAGTTTGGGGGGGCCGCCACTCCTTT. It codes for CSVEVWGGRHSF.

CDR3 sequence (DNA): TGTGCCAGCAGCTCTGGAGCGGCTAACCAAGAGACCCAGTACTTC. Its translation: CASSSGAANQETQYF. V is TRBV7-2 and J is TRBJ2-5, with D perhaps matching TRBD2 (5 bases). Trimming stripped 4 bases from V and 0 bases from J, with 12 bases between. The CDR3 covers 15 residues. Germline CDR1 reads SGHTA; CDR2 reads FQGNSA.

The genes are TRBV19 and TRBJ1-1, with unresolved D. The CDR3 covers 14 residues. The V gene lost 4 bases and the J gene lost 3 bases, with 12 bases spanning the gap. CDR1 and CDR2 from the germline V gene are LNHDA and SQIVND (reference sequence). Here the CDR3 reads CASSTPGIDTEAFF. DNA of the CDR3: TGTGCCAGTAGTACCCCCGGGATAGACACTGAAGCTTTCTTT.